The present entry profiles one TCR beta chain with its context. As yet, its antigen is unknown. Sequencing used immunoSEQ multiplex PCR; TCRdb keeps in-frame clones, though not all of them. The sample comprises about 130,000 clones, roughly 92% of which are singletons, and roughly 1% rests with the top ten. The V and J ends lost 4 bases and 9 bases, in that order; junction bases with no gene match: 15. This CDR3 spans 17 amino acids. Germline-derived CDR1 and CDR2 are SGHDN and FVKESK. Investigators merged groups given second doses at roughly 4 or roughly 12 weeks. The record originates from a study of T cell responses to AZD1222 COVID-19 vaccine. Whole-study findings and limits: The span of vaccine-associated CD4 TCRs extended across spike, with dominance at 160-218 and 743-854. Seropositive at baseline were only a handful of AZD1222 recipients. Repertoire sampling occurred only after the peak T cell response.

V usage is TRBV14 and J usage is TRBJ2-1, with 10 bases aligning to TRBD2. Specimen: peripheral blood, collected 28 days after the second AZD1222 dose. The TCR comes from an adult who received the AZD1222 COVID-19 vaccine. The CDR3 DNA reads as TGTGCCAGCAGCCGGTCCTCCCAGAGCGGGGGGGCCGGTGAGCAGTTCTTC. Amino acid sequence: CASSRSSQSGGAGEQFF.